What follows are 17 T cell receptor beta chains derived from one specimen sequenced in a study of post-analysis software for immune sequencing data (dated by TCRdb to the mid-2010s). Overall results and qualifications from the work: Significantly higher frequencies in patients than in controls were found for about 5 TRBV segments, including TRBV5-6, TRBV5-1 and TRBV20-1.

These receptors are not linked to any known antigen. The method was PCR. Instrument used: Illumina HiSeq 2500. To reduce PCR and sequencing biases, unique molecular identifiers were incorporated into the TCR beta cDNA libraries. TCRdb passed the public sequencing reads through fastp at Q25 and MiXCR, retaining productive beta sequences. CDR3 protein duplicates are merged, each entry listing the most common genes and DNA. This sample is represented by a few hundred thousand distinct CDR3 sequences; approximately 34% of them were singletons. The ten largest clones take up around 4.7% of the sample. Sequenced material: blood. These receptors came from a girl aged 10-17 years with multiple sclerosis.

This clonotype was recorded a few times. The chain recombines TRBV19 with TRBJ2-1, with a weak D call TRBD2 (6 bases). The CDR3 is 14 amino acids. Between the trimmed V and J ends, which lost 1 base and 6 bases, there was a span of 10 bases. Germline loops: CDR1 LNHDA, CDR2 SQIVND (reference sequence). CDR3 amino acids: CASSIVAGPNEQFF. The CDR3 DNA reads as TGTGCCAGTAGTATAGTGGCGGGGCCCAATGAGCAGTTCTTC.

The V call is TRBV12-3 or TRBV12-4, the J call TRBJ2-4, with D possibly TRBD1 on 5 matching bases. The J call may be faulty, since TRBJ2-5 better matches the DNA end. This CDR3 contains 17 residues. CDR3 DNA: TGTGCCAGCAGTTTCCTTCGACAGATCGATCATCAAGAGACCCAGTACTTC. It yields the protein CASSFLRQIDHQETQYF.

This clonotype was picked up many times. The CDR3 DNA reads as TGTGCCAGCAGCGCCCGCGCAGCAGGCGTGAACACTGAAGCTTTCTTT. It specifies CASSARAAGVNTEAFF. V usage is TRBV6-1 and J usage is TRBJ1-1; no clear D. The germline V gene encodes CDR1 MNHNS and CDR2 SASEGT. V gave up 6 bases and J gave up 0 bases, with 17 bases separating them. This CDR3 region has 16 residues.

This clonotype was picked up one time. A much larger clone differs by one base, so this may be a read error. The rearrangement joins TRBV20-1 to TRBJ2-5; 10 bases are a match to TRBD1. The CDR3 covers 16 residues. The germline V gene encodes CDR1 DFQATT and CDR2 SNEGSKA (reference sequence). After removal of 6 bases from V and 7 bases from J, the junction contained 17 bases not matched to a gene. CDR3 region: CSAEDGQGVFEGTQYF. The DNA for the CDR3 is TGCAGTGCGGAAGACGGACAGGGGGTCTTTGAAGGGACCCAGTACTTC.

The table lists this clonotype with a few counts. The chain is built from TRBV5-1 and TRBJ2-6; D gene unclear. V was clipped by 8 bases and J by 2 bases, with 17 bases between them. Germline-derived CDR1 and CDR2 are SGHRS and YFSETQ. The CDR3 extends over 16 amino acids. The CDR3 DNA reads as TGCGCCAGTAGCCCCGAAGGTGGGGCTGGGGCCAACGTCCTGACTTTC. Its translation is CASSPEGGAGANVLTF.

For the CDR3, the DNA is TGCAGTGGATCACAGGGGGACAGAAGAAAAAACATTCAGTACTTC. Protein product: CSGSQGDRRKNIQYF. The gene calls are TRBV20-1 and TRBJ2-4, with 8 positions matching TRBD1. Trimming removed 7 bases from V and 4 bases from J; junction bases left unmatched: 12. CDR1 is DFQATT and CDR2 is SNEGSKA in the germline V gene (reference sequence). The CDR3 spans 15 residues.

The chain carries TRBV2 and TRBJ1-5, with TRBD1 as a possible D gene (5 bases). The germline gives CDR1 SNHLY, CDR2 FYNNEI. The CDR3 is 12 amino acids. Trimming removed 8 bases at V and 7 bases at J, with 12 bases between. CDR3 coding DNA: TGTGCCAGCGGGTTTAGGGGCCAGCCCCAGCATTTT. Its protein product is CASGFRGQPQHF. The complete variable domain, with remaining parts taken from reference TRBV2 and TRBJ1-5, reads EPEVTQTPSHQVTQMGQEVILRCVPISNHLYFYWYRQILGQKVEFLVSFYNNEISEKSEIFDDQFSVERPDGSNFTLKIRSTKLEDSAMYFCASGFRGQPQHFGDGTRLSIL.

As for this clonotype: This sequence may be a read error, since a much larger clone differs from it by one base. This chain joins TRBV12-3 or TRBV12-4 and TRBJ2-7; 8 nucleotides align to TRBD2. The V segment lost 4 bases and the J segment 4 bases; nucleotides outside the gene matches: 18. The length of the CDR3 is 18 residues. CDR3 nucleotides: TGTGCCAGCAGTTCCCCGCCTGGACGAGCGGGGGACCTTTACGAGCAGTACTTC. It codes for CASSSPPGRAGDLYEQYF.

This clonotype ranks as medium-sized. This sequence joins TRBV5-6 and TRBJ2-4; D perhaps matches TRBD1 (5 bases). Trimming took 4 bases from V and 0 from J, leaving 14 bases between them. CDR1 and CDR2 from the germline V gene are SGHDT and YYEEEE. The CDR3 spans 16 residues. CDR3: CASSRSDRLAKNIQYF. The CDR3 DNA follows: TGTGCCAGCAGCCGATCTGACAGACTAGCCAAAAACATTCAGTACTTC.

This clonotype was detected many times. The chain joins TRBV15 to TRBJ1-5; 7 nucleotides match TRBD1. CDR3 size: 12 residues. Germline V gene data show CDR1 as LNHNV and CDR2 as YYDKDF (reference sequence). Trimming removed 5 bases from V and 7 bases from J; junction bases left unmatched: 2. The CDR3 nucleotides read TGTGCCACCAGCCAGGGGGGCCAGCCCCAGCATTTT. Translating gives CATSQGGQPQHF.

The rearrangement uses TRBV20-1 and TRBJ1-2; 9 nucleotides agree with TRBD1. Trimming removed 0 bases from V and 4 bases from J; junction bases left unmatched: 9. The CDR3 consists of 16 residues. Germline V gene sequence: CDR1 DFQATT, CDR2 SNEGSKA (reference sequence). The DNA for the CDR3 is TGCAGTGCTAGAGAACCCTGGACAGGGGACCTCTATGGCTACACCTTC. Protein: CSAREPWTGDLYGYTF.

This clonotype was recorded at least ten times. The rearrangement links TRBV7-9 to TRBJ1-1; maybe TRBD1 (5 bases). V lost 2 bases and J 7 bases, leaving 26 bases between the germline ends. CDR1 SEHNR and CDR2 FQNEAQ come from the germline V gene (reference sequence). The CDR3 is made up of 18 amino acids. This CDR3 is CASSLWPRSSQGKGEAFF. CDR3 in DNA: TGTGCCAGCAGCTTATGGCCCCGTTCCAGTCAGGGTAAAGGTGAAGCTTTCTTT.

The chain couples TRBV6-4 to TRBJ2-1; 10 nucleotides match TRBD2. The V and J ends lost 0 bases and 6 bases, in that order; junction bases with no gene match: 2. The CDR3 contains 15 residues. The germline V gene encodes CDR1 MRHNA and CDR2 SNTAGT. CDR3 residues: CASSDSASGGNEQFF. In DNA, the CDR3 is TGTGCCAGCAGTGACTCCGCTAGCGGGGGCAATGAGCAGTTCTTC.

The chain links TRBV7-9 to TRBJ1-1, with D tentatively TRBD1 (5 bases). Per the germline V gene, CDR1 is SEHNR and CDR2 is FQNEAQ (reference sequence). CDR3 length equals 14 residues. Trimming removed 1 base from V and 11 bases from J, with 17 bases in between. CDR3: CASSLEERGSTAFF. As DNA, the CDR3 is TGTGCCAGCAGCTTAGAGGAAAGGGGCAGTACGGCTTTCTTT.

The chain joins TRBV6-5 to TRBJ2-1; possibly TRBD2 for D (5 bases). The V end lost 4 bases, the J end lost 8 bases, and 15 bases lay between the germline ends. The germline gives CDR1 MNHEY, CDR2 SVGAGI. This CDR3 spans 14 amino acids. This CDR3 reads CASSFERAGDEQFF. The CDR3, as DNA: TGTGCCAGCAGTTTCGAGAGGGCCGGGGATGAGCAGTTCTTC.

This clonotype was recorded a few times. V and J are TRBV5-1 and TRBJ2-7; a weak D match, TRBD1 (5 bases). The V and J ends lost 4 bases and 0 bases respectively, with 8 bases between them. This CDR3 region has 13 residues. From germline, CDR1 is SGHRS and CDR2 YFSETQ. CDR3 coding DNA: TGCGCCAGCAGCCTGGACAACTCCTACGAGCAGTACTTC. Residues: CASSLDNSYEQYF. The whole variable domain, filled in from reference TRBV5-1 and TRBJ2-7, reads KAGVTQTPRYLIKTRGQQVTLSCSPISGHRSVSWYQQTPGQGLQFLFEYFSETQRNKGNFPGRFSGRQFSNSRSEMNVSTLELGDSALYLCASSLDNSYEQYFGPGTRLTVT.

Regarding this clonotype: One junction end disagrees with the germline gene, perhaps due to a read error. CDR3 sequence reads: CASSLAPETQQTQYF. DNA for the CDR3: TGTGCCAGCAGCTTAGCACCAGAGACCCAACAGACCCAGTACTTC. The gene calls are TRBV11-1 and TRBJ2-5; D is unclear. In germline, CDR1 is SGHAT, CDR2 FQDESV (reference sequence). The CDR3 sequence is 15 residues long.